This T cell receptor beta chain was documented in a study of blood T cells in healthy people across ages. A second PCR of about 6 to 11 cycles used a sample-barcoded 5' primer and a J-beta primer mix. TCRdb reprocessed the 5' RACE reads with MiXCR, giving one entry per CDR3 protein. Found here are 590,000 or so distinct CDR3 sequences, about 30% of them singletons; the top ten hold 15% to 18%. Study observations and caveats: Both naive CD4+ cell counts and diversity were greater in long-lived donors than in aged donors.

The V gene's germline CDR1 is SGHTA and CDR2 FQGNSA. This CDR3 has 13 amino acids. V lost 5 bases and J lost 1, with 8 bases in between. Individuals who donated were healthy Caucasians from Russia aged about 6 to 100. Peripheral blood samples of around 9.8 milliliters were drawn from each donor. Total RNA, at least 5 micrograms per sample, came from PBMCs. The sample holds many counts of this clonotype. Its antigen is unidentified. Sequenced: blood. The sequence came from a woman of 80 years or more in good health. This chain joins TRBV7-2 and TRBJ1-1; D not certain. CDR3 coding DNA: TGTGCCAGCAGCGCATCAGGGAACACTGAAGCTTTCTTT. It translates to CASSASGNTEAFF.